The TCR beta chain under discussion was sequenced for a study of T cells in Graves' hyperthyroidism and ophthalmopathy. Diagnostic decisions used clinical symptoms, serum thyroxine and TRAb, thyroid ultrasound and orbital computed tomography. This clonotype was observed many times. The TCR beta CDR3 regions underwent amplification using RNA transcripts as the source. HTBI primers were used for first-round RT-PCR of the TCR CDR3. TCRdb reprocessed the multiplex PCR reads via MiXCR and lists one record per CDR3 protein. The data hold about 540,000 distinct CDR3 sequences, with approximately 44% observed a single time. This CDR3 comprises 12 residues. CDR1 and CDR2 (germline): SEHNR, FQNEAQ (reference sequence). V was pared by 4 bases and J by 9 bases, with 13 bases between.

This clonotype originated in a woman in her late teens or twenties with Graves' hyperthyroidism. The rearrangement joins TRBV7-9 to TRBJ2-7; D possibly corresponds to TRBD2 (6 bases). Material: peripheral blood or thyroid tissue (not recorded which). CDR3 sequence reads: CASSYGLGGQYF. DNA of the CDR3: TGTGCCAGCAGCTACGGCTTGGGGGGGCAGTACTTC.